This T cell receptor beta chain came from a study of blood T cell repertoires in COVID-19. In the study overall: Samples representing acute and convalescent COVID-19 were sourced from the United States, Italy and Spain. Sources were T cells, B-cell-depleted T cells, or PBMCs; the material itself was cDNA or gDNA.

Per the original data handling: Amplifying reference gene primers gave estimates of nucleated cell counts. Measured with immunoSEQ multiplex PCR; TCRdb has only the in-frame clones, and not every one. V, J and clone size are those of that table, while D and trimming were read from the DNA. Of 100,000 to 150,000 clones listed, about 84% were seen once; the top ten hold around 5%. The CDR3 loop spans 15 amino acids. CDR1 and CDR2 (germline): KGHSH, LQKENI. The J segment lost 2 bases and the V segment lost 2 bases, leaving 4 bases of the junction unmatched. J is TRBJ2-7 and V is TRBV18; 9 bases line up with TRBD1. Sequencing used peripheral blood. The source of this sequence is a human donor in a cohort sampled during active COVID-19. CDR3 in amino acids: CASSPGRDRAYEQYF. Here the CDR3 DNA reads TGTGCCAGCTCACCAGGCCGGGACAGGGCCTACGAGCAGTACTTC.